The source of this T cell receptor (beta chain) is a study of post-analysis software for immune sequencing data (dated by TCRdb to between 2014 and 2017). For the wider study: Relapsing-remitting, secondary progressive and progressive-relapsing multiple sclerosis were recorded as disease courses, and subtype annotation was lacking for some patients. Patient repertoires were compared against about a dozen previously published healthy control repertoires from donors aged about 6 to 27 years. A subset of samples was prepared in parallel using single-end sample barcoding, then pooled and co-amplified after Illumina adapter ligation. What the authors observed across the whole study: When samples were clustered directly using the F measure, samples prepared in the same batch co-clustered strongly, which prompted a batch-effect correction. Four or five TRBV segments, including TRBV5-6, TRBV5-1 and TRBV20-1, were significantly more frequent in patients than controls. The multiple sclerosis patient group was slightly younger than the control group. Compared with controls, multiple sclerosis patients had significantly lower normalized Chao1 diversity, a finding suggesting substantial peripheral T-cell clonal expansion.

To demonstrate the VDJtools post-analysis software, TCR beta repertoires were profiled from the peripheral blood of about a dozen young patients with multiple sclerosis. Multiple sclerosis patients were children and adolescents aged roughly 6 to 17 years. Library preparation used PCR. The sequencing machine was an Illumina HiSeq 2500. To reduce PCR and sequencing biases, unique molecular identifiers were built into the TCR beta cDNA libraries. Some 500,000 cDNA molecules were obtained per 1 to 10 million input T cells, so each molecule approximated one T cell. The patient libraries were prepared and sequenced with the same protocol used for the earlier healthy control dataset. Within a given batch, samples were prepared together, multiplexed and sequenced on the same HiSeq lane. The paper's data handling went like this. Raw barcoded reads were processed with MIGEC, discarding single-read molecular identifier groups before consensus assembly and CDR3 extraction. Clonotype tables were post-analysed with VDJtools, normalizing diversity by down-sampling all datasets to the smallest sample size. In repertoire overlap clustering, CDR3 amino acid sequences, but not nucleotide sequences, were matched to correct batch-related cross-sample contamination. TCRdb applied fastp at Q25 and MiXCR to the public reads, then kept only in-frame beta chains. CDR3 protein sequences are deduplicated, and each keeps its most common genes and DNA. For this entry, the V and J calls and clone size follow TCRdb and not the study's own pipeline. For this sample there are almost 700,000 distinct CDR3 sequences; approximately 59% appear just once. The ten top clones hold 11% of the sample.

A note on this clonotype: Its antigen is not yet known. No quality values exist for individual bases; no much larger clone is one base distant.

The CDR3 sequence holds 13 residues, the cysteine and phenylalanine included. Kept here is only the CDR3 DNA, which spans 39 bases and is read in frame from base 1. The germline V gene specifies SGHTA as CDR1 and FQGNSA as CDR2. The receptor chain draws on TRBV7-2 and TRBJ2-5; too little of a D gene remains to name it. The better agreement between TRBJ2-7 and the DNA end casts doubt on the J call. Sample: blood. This TCR was sampled from a girl aged 2-10 years with multiple sclerosis. The CDR3 reads as follows: CASSLASDYEQYF. The nucleotide sequence is TGTGCCAGCAGCTTAGCTAGTGACTACGAGCAGTACTTC.